This T cell receptor beta chain was identified during a study of cytomegalovirus exposure and HLA in healthy donors. The germline gives CDR1 SGHTA, CDR2 FQGNSA. CDR3 length equals 12 residues. The germline V and J ends were trimmed by 4 bases and 10 bases, with 11 bases remaining between them. Study-wide findings and caveats: Later on, an analysis found that several of the most significant clusters appeared to be linked to common viral pathogens, which included parvovirus B19. Only CMV serostatus was available as immune exposure information. Relative to equally common others, HLA-associated TCR beta chains showed greater clonal expansion in a later analysis.

With 60 Vbeta and 13 Jbeta primers, the PCR was carried out. Profiling relied on immunoSEQ multiplex PCR, and the TCRdb table lists in-frame clones only, not all of them. The table includes 150,000 to 200,000 clones, approximately 78% detected once. Note on this clone: Its antigen is unknown.

This clonotype was obtained from a girl aged 2-15 years in good health and CMV-seropositive. The chain is built from TRBV7-2 and TRBJ2-1; weak D call: TRBD1 (5 bases). Source material: PBMCs. CDR3 nucleotides: TGTGCCAGCAGCTATCCTAGGGGCGAGCAGTTCTTC. It yields the protein CASSYPRGEQFF.